These 29 T cell receptor beta chains share one sample of origin, sequenced in a study of HIV-infected children after antiretroviral therapy interruption. Specified treatment: PENTA 11 planned treatment interruption arm or continuous ART arm. RNA-based 3' RACE libraries used unique molecular identifiers. TCRdb reprocessed the 3' RACE reads via MiXCR and lists one record per CDR3 protein. The sample gives some 40,000 distinct CDR3 sequences, about 6% of which show up once; approximately 1% is in the top ten. This sample comprised CD45RA+ CD4+ T cells from PBMCs, pooled from several time points, obtained from a donor given antiretroviral therapy, either interrupted or continuous. Regarding subset: naive CD4+ CD45RA+ CD45RO- T cells. Source of these receptors: a pool of human donors with HIV.

CDR3 DNA sequence: TGTGCCAGCAGCGCCGCGAGGGAGAGGGCGAACACTGAAGCTTTCTTT. It codes for CASSAARERANTEAFF. The chain has TRBV7-9 and TRBJ1-1; no definite D call. The CDR3 has 16 amino acids. The germline CDR1 and CDR2 sequences are SEHNR and FQNEAQ (reference sequence). Trimming cost V 5 bases and J 1 base, with 17 bases left between them.

This clonotype was seen many times. This sequence joins TRBV5-1 and TRBJ2-2; a weak D match, TRBD2 (5 bases). In germline, CDR1 is SGHRS, CDR2 YFSETQ. The germline V and J ends were trimmed by 5 bases and 1 base, with 12 bases remaining between them. The CDR3 is 15 residues long. The CDR3 region has the DNA TGCGCCAGCAGTGCGGACTCCCAGAACACCGGGGAGCTGTTTTTT. This translates into CASSADSQNTGELFF.

This clonotype occurred many times. The genes are TRBV4-3 and TRBJ1-1; no clear D. V shed 2 bases and J shed 1 base, with 5 bases lying between them. CDR3 size: 13 residues. The germline CDR1 and CDR2 sequences are LGHNA and YSLEER. For the CDR3, the DNA is TGCGCCAGCAGCCAAACAGCGAACACTGAAGCTTTCTTT. Amino acid sequence: CASSQTANTEAFF.

The sample holds many counts of this clonotype. This chain uses TRBV7-9 with TRBJ1-1; TRBD1 might be the D (6 bases). The germline gives CDR1 SEHNR, CDR2 FQNEAQ (reference sequence). This CDR3 is 13 amino acids long. V dropped 11 bases and J dropped 0 bases, with 13 bases sitting between them. The DNA of the CDR3 is TGTGCCCTTTTGGGGGCAGTGAACACTGAAGCTTTCTTT. Translated, it gives CALLGAVNTEAFF. The full variable domain, rest sourced from reference TRBV7-9 and TRBJ1-1, is DTGVSQNPRHKITKRGQNVTFRCDPISEHNRLYWYRQTLGQGPEFLTYFQNEAQLEKSRLLSDRFSAERPKGSFSTLEIQRTEQGDSAMYLCALLGAVNTEAFFGQGTRLTVV.

This clonotype was seen ten or more times. The chain recombines TRBV20-1 with TRBJ1-6, with unresolved D. CDR3 size: 14 residues. Germline CDR1 and CDR2: DFQATT and SNEGSKA (reference sequence). V lost 7 bases and J 8 bases, leaving 18 bases between the germline ends. The CDR3 region has the DNA TGCAGTGTTCCCTCAGACCTCGGGGATTCACCCCTCCACTTT. It encodes CSVPSDLGDSPLHF.

The gene calls are TRBV11-2 and TRBJ1-2; the D is unclear. The CDR3 consists of 17 residues. Germline V CDR1 and CDR2: SGHAT, FQNNGV. The V gene lost 0 bases and the J gene lost 7 bases, with 21 bases spanning the gap. CDR3 nucleotides: TGTGCCAGCAGCTTAGATCTCGGAACAGCGGTAGGGTTTGGCTACACCTTC. Amino acid sequence: CASSLDLGTAVGFGYTF.

This clonotype was recorded at least ten times. This chain joins TRBV7-9 and TRBJ2-7, with D uncertain. The ends were cut back, 5 bases at V and 3 bases at J, with 8 bases in the middle. Per the germline V gene, CDR1 is SEHNR and CDR2 is FQNEAQ (reference sequence). There are 12 residues in the CDR3. CDR3 bases: TGTGCCAGCAGCCACCGGTACTACGAGCAGTACTTC. Its protein is CASSHRYYEQYF. Complete variable domain (other parts from reference TRBV7-9 and TRBJ2-7): DTGVSQNPRHKITKRGQNVTFRCDPISEHNRLYWYRQTLGQGPEFLTYFQNEAQLEKSRLLSDRFSAERPKGSFSTLEIQRTEQGDSAMYLCASSHRYYEQYFGPGTRLTVT.

The chain couples TRBV20-1 to TRBJ2-4, with D perhaps TRBD2 (6 bases). V shed 0 bases and J shed 0 bases, with 12 bases lying between them. Germline CDR1 and CDR2: DFQATT and SNEGSKA (reference sequence). The CDR3 totals 16 residues. Written as DNA, the CDR3 is TGCAGTGCTAGAGATGTTGGAGGGAGAGCCAAAAACATTCAGTACTTC. Translating it yields CSARDVGGRAKNIQYF.

This clonotype has a count of ten or more. The rearrangement links TRBV7-2 to TRBJ2-5, with 11 bases that match TRBD2. From germline, CDR1 is SGHTA and CDR2 FQGNSA. CDR3 size: 17 residues. V gave up 1 base and J gave up 5 bases; unmatched junction bases: 9. CDR3 nucleotides: TGTGCCAGCAGCTTAGTGGCTAGCGGGAGGATTCACGAGACCCAGTACTTC. Translation: CASSLVASGRIHETQYF.

This clonotype was observed at least ten times. One end of the junction varies from germline; a read error may be responsible. The chain couples TRBV19 to TRBJ2-3; the D gene is possibly TRBD1 (6 bases). CDR1 is LNHDA, CDR2 SQIVND, per germline (reference sequence). The CDR3 has 14 amino acids. DNA of the CDR3: TGTGCCAGCAGTATCCCGGACAGTGCAGAAACGCTGTATTTT. This codes for CASSIPDSAETLYF.

This clonotype was detected ten times or more. V is TRBV15 and J is TRBJ2-3; perhaps TRBD2 as D (6 bases). V was shortened by 5 bases and J by 5 bases, with 11 bases between the two germline ends. This CDR3 has 13 residues. Germline-derived CDR1 and CDR2 are LNHNV and YYDKDF (reference sequence). CDR3 DNA: TGTGCCACCAGCTTACGGGAGAAAGATACGCAGTATTTT. The encoded protein is CATSLREKDTQYF.

There are many counts of this clonotype. The V gene is TRBV12-3 or TRBV12-4, the J gene TRBJ1-1; no clear D. Trimming stripped 5 bases from V and 9 bases from J, with 13 bases between. The CDR3 has 12 amino acids. CDR3 residues: CASSVGSWKAFF. CDR3 nucleotide sequence: TGTGCCAGCAGTGTGGGATCTTGGAAAGCTTTCTTT.

This clonotype has at least ten counts. V usage is TRBV4-2 and J usage is TRBJ2-7, with no clear D. The CDR3 is 15 residues long. Germline CDR1 and CDR2: LGHNA and YNFKEQ. V dropped 0 bases and J dropped 2 bases, with 11 bases sitting between them. The CDR3 sequence is CASSQDWNSPYEQYF. In DNA, the CDR3 is TGTGCCAGCAGCCAAGATTGGAACTCCCCCTACGAGCAGTACTTC.

This rearrangement joins TRBV28 to TRBJ2-7; 8 bases align to TRBD1. Germline CDR1 and CDR2: MDHEN and SYDVKM. This CDR3 contains 19 residues. J lost 0 bases, V lost 4 bases, and 17 bases had no gene match. CDR3 coding DNA: TGTGCCAGCAGTTCCCTCTATCGGGACAGGCCCGAAAGCTCCTACGAGCAGTACTTC. Protein sequence: CASSSLYRDRPESSYEQYF.

The table lists this clonotype with many counts. The chain combines TRBV6-6 with TRBJ1-2; no definite D call. V lost 0 bases to trimming and J lost 0 bases, with 14 bases between them. The germline V gene has CDR1 MNHNY and CDR2 SVGAGI (reference sequence). CDR3 length: 17 amino acids. The CDR3 spells CASSYSTGVSTNYGYTF. The CDR3 nucleotides are TGTGCCAGCAGTTACTCGACGGGCGTGTCCACTAACTATGGCTACACCTTC.

In this sample, this clonotype turned up many times. The chain is built from TRBV20-1 and TRBJ2-3; possibly TRBD2 for D (5 bases). Germline lookup yields CDR1 DFQATT and CDR2 SNEGSKA (reference sequence). The CDR3 is 15 amino acids. V gave up 3 bases and J gave up 0 bases, with 13 bases separating them. The CDR3 region is CSARDSSLSTDTQYF. The CDR3 DNA sequence: TGCAGTGCTAGGGACTCCTCCCTAAGCACAGATACGCAGTATTTT.

As to this clonotype: One junction end disagrees with the germline gene, perhaps due to a read error. This chain links TRBV19 with TRBJ1-3; 7 positions match TRBD1. This CDR3 comprises 13 residues. In germline, CDR1 is LNHDA, CDR2 SQIVND (reference sequence). CDR3 in amino acids: CASVQGSQNTLYF. The CDR3 coding sequence is TGTGCCAGCGTACAGGGGAGTCAAAACACCTTGTACTTT.

This clonotype was counted at least ten times. In DNA form, the CDR3 reads TGTGCCTGGAGTCCGACATCAAACTCCGACTACACCTTC. It specifies CAWSPTSNSDYTF. The chain recombines TRBV30 with TRBJ1-2, with D unresolved. Trimming left V 2 bases short and J 10 bases short, with 17 bases between. The CDR3 contains 13 residues. CDR1 is GTSNPN, CDR2 SVGIG, per germline (reference sequence).

There are many counts of this clonotype. V gene TRBV12-3 or TRBV12-4 combines with J gene TRBJ2-3; maybe TRBD1 (5 bases). Trimming removed 3 bases at V and 2 bases at J, with 18 bases between. This CDR3 has 17 amino acids. CDR3 residues: CASSLTETNYYTDTQYF. In DNA form, the CDR3 reads TGTGCCAGCAGTTTGACAGAGACCAACTACTACACAGATACGCAGTATTTT.

To note about this clonotype: One end of the junction fails to match germline, which may point to a read error. The chain combines TRBV6-6 with TRBJ2-6, with D tentatively TRBD1 (5 bases). CDR3 length: 17 residues. Germline CDR1 MNHNY, CDR2 SVGAGI (reference sequence). In DNA, the CDR3 is TGTGCCAGCAGCCCCGGATTGCAAAGCTCTGGGGCCAACGTCCGGACTTTC. It codes for CASSPGLQSSGANVRTF.

This clonotype has more than one count but fewer than ten. This chain uses TRBV20-1 with TRBJ2-3, with no clear D. The CDR3 length is 12 residues. The V end was cut by 3 bases, the J end by 2 bases, with 6 bases between. The germline CDR1 and CDR2 sequences are DFQATT and SNEGSKA (reference sequence). The CDR3 is CSASAVTDTQYF. The CDR3, as DNA: TGCAGTGCTAGTGCGGTCACAGATACGCAGTATTTT.

The J gene is TRBJ2-3, the V gene TRBV7-2; 7 nucleotides line up with TRBD1. Germline V CDR1 and CDR2: SGHTA, FQGNSA. Losses at the gene ends were 5 bases for V and 6 bases for J; bases not matched to a gene: 11. The CDR3 extends over 15 amino acids. The CDR3 nucleotides are TGTGCCAGCAGCCCCCGAGGGGGCGGTTGGGATACGCAGTATTTT. This codes for CASSPRGGGWDTQYF.

The chain couples TRBV19 to TRBJ2-2; 14 bases map to TRBD2. The junction had 1 base not matched to a gene; V was cut back by 8 bases and J by 5 bases. Germline values: CDR1 LNHDA, CDR2 SQIVND (reference sequence). The length of the CDR3 is 14 residues. CDR3 sequence: CASRLAGGTGELFF. Written as DNA, the CDR3 is TGTGCCAGTCGACTAGCGGGAGGGACCGGGGAGCTGTTTTTT.

This clonotype was observed at least ten times. The rearrangement links TRBV28 to TRBJ2-3, with 7 bases lining up with TRBD1. V lost 4 bases to trimming and J lost 2 bases; unmatched junction nucleotides: 6. Germline V lookup: CDR1 MDHEN, CDR2 SYDVKM. The CDR3 runs 15 residues. The chain's CDR3 is CASSSTTGTTDTQYF. In nucleotides, the CDR3 is TGTGCCAGCAGTTCAACGACAGGGACCACAGATACGCAGTATTTT.

This clonotype came up many times. The chain combines TRBV7-9 with TRBJ2-7; either TRBD1 or TRBD2 may supply D (5 bases each). CDR1 and CDR2 (germline): SEHNR, FQNEAQ (reference sequence). V lost 2 bases and J lost 6, with 17 bases in between. The CDR3 runs 15 residues. CDR3 region: CASSLKPRGAGEQYF. The CDR3 nucleotides are TGTGCCAGCAGCTTAAAGCCCCGAGGGGCTGGCGAGCAGTACTTC.

Many counts were recorded for this clonotype. V and J are TRBV27 and TRBJ2-3, with TRBD1 identical over 10 bases. CDR1 is MNHEY and CDR2 is SMNVEV in the germline V gene (reference sequence). V lost 2 bases to trimming and J lost 4 bases; unmatched junction nucleotides: 0. CDR3 length: 14 residues. The CDR3 protein is CASSLGQGADTQYF. For the CDR3, the DNA is TGTGCCAGCAGTTTAGGACAGGGGGCAGATACGCAGTATTTT.

At least ten counts were recorded for this clonotype. The CDR3: CASSYSKGSGALSYEQYF. Written as DNA, the CDR3 is TGTGCCAGCAGTTACTCGAAGGGTAGCGGGGCCCTCTCCTACGAGCAGTACTTC. The chain uses TRBV6-7 and TRBJ2-7, with 8 bases that match TRBD2. TRBV6-7 is an ORF; its function is uncertain. The length of the CDR3 is 18 residues. After removal of 0 bases from V and 0 bases from J, the junction contained 10 bases not matched to a gene.

This clonotype has a count of ten or more. The J gene is TRBJ1-6, the V gene TRBV10-3, with unresolved D. CDR3 length: 11 residues. CDR1 and CDR2 (germline): ENHRY, SYGVKD. Trimming stripped 3 bases from V and 10 bases from J, with 4 bases between. The CDR3 sequence: CAISDSSPLHF. The CDR3 coding sequence is TGTGCCATCAGTGATTCGTCACCCCTCCACTTT.

V is TRBV6-5 and J is TRBJ1-5, with 8 bases lining up with TRBD1. This CDR3 is 18 amino acids long. The ends lost 4 bases at V and 0 bases at J; junction bases unmatched: 11. The V gene's germline CDR1 is MNHEY and CDR2 SVGAGI. The CDR3 is CASSSTRDRRYSNQPQHF. The CDR3 DNA sequence: TGTGCCAGCAGTTCGACCCGGGACAGGCGATATAGCAATCAGCCCCAGCATTTT.